This entry concerns a single T cell receptor (beta chain). What it binds is not known. This entry belongs to a study of cytomegalovirus exposure and HLA in healthy donors. Study-level points and caveats: Overall, around 150 TCR beta chains were annotated as cytomegalovirus-associated. One cluster of highly shared sequence variants probably arose as a sequencing artifact. Under in vitro conditions, three CMV-associated chains were confirmed as specific for CMV antigens.

Trimming cost V 4 bases and J 2 bases, with 12 bases left between them. Germline-derived CDR1 and CDR2 are SGHRS and YFSETQ. The CDR3 sequence is 15 residues long. 13 Jbeta primers and 60 Vbeta primers were used for the PCR. Methods used by the authors: Counted up in a later analysis, unique TCR beta chains came to roughly 80 million, with some 9.9 million shared. The data were produced by immunoSEQ multiplex PCR, yet TCRdb's version contains in-frame clones alone and is incomplete. V and J calls and clone size are copied from that table; D and trimming were computed from the DNA. This repertoire shows about 140,000 clones, 66% found once; its top ten account for more than 1.5%.

The chain carries TRBV5-1 and TRBJ2-2; maybe TRBD1 (6 bases). Sequencing was done on a sample of PBMCs. The origin of this receptor is a human donor in good health. The CDR3 is CASSTGQTNTGELFF. In DNA form, the CDR3 reads TGCGCCAGCAGCACGGGACAAACAAACACCGGGGAGCTGTTTTTT.